This T cell receptor (beta chain) was recovered during a study of technical replicates of blood from four donors. Measured with immunoSEQ multiplex PCR; TCRdb has only the in-frame clones, and not every one. The table records some 60,000 clones, 90% to 95% of them present only once. The ends were cut back, 6 bases at V and 3 bases at J, with 15 bases in the middle. The CDR3 is 14 amino acids. CDR1 SGHVS and CDR2 FNYEAQ come from the germline V gene. Sequences were obtained from PBMCs. The rearrangement links TRBV7-6 to TRBJ2-7; D uncertain. This receptor was identified in a human donor in good health. Some clones in this sample may be carry-over from other donors' samples. DNA of the CDR3: TGTGCCAGCAGTCCTGGGCTAACGAACTACGAGCAGTACTTC. Translation gives CASSPGLTNYEQYF.